These T cell receptor beta chains were read from a single sample in a study of regulatory T cells in long-lasting Graves disease. Each CDR3 protein is one row after TCRdb ran MiXCR on the multiplex PCR reads. The table shows over 300,000 distinct CDR3 sequences, with 15% to 18% occurring only once. The material sequenced was peripheral blood mononuclear cells (PBMCs), taken at new diagnosis, from a patient treated with antithyroid drugs. The receptors were gathered from a female donor with Graves disease. Each CDR3 is given with its conserved first and last residue. A D gene is named only where the DNA matches it firmly. The size entry is marked missing in some rows and otherwise reads once, few, many or a size class.

clone_size,v_call,j_call,d_call,cdr3_nt,cdr3_aa
many,TRBV24-1,TRBJ2-1,NA,TGTGCCACGGAGGACCCGAACCATGAGCAGTTCTTC,CATEDPNHEQFF
many,TRBV14,TRBJ2-5,NA,TGTGCCAGCAGCCAAGATTCATGGGAGACCCAGTACTTC,CASSQDSWETQYF
NA,TRBV29-1,TRBJ2-5,NA,TGCAGCGTTGAAGATCGGGCGGGTAAGAGGGAAGAGACCCAGTACTTC,CSVEDRAGKREETQYF
NA,TRBV5-4,TRBJ2-2,NA,TGTGCCAGCAGCTTGAATCTGAACACCGGGGAGCTGTTTTTT,CASSLNLNTGELFF
NA,TRBV2,TRBJ1-2,TRBD1,TGTGCCAGCAGCGTACGGGACAGGGGGGGCTACACCTTC,CASSVRDRGGYTF
many,TRBV20-1,TRBJ2-1,TRBD2,TGCAGTGCTTTAGAGGGGCTAGCGGTATACAATGAGCAGTTCTTC,CSALEGLAVYNEQFF
NA,TRBV6-5,TRBJ2-5,NA,TGTGCCAGCAGTTACTCGCGTGAGACCCAGTACTTC,CASSYSRETQYF
NA,TRBV2,TRBJ1-2,NA,TGTGCCAGCGGGGGGGGTGGAAACTATGGCTACACCTTC,CASGGGGNYGYTF
few,TRBV7-9,TRBJ1-4,NA,TGTGCCAGCAGCTTATGGCCACATGAAAAACTGTTTTTT,CASSLWPHEKLFF
many,TRBV6-2/TRBV6-3,TRBJ2-7,TRBD2,TGTGCCAGCAGGACCTCCGGGACTAGCTGGGGCGAGCAGTACTTC,CASRTSGTSWGEQYF
NA,TRBV2,TRBJ2-5,NA,TGTGCCAGCAGTGAGTGGCGAGAGACCCAGTACTTC,CASSEWRETQYF
many,TRBV7-8,TRBJ2-7,NA,TGTGCCAGCAGCACCAGGGACCGCCGAGCCTACGAGCAGTACTTC,CASSTRDRRAYEQYF
many,TRBV30,TRBJ1-1,NA,TGTGCCTGGAGTGTACCATCCATGAACACTGAAGCTTTCTTT,CAWSVPSMNTEAFF
NA,TRBV28,TRBJ2-1,TRBD2,TGTGCCAGCAGCCAAGGGGGACTAGCGGGGTTTGAGCAGTTCTTC,CASSQGGLAGFEQFF
many,TRBV7-9,TRBJ2-5,TRBD2,TGTGCCAGCAGCTTACAGCGGGAAGCGCAAGAGACCCAGTACTTC,CASSLQREAQETQYF
NA,TRBV28,TRBJ2-5,NA,TGTGCCAGCAGTGGATTAAGGGGCCAAGAGACCCAGTACTTC,CASSGLRGQETQYF
many,TRBV7-2,TRBJ2-3,NA,TGTGCCAGCAGCTTAGATCTAGTAGCAGATACGCAGTATTTT,CASSLDLVADTQYF
many,TRBV7-9,TRBJ2-7,TRBD2,TGTGCCAGCATCGGGGGGGGGCACGAGCAGTACTTC,CASIGGGHEQYF
many,TRBV12-3/TRBV12-4,TRBJ1-2,NA,TGTGCCAGCACCATCGGGGGTGCCAGATCCGGCTACACCTTC,CASTIGGARSGYTF
many,TRBV4-3,TRBJ1-1,NA,TGCGCCAGCAGCCAAGATCTCGTGAAGGCTATGAACACTGAAGCTTTCTTT,CASSQDLVKAMNTEAFF
few,TRBV29-1,TRBJ2-2,TRBD1,TGCAGCGTTTACGAGGGGGACAGGGGACCCGGGGAGCTGTTTTTT,CSVYEGDRGPGELFF
many,TRBV12-3/TRBV12-4,TRBJ1-5,NA,TGTGCCAGCAGCCCAAGCAATCAGCCCCAGCATTTT,CASSPSNQPQHF
NA,TRBV4-3,TRBJ1-2,NA,TGCGCCAGCAGCCAAGGCTCAGGACAGACTTGGTTAGGCTATGGCTACACCTTC,CASSQGSGQTWLGYGYTF
NA,TRBV7-3,TRBJ2-2,NA,TGTGCCAGCAGTAGCCAGGGGTCCGGGGAGCTGTTTTTT,CASSSQGSGELFF
NA,TRBV9,TRBJ2-1,NA,TGTGCCAGCAGCGTAGATCAGGGAGGCATCCCCAATGAGCAGTTCTTC,CASSVDQGGIPNEQFF
NA,TRBV6-1,TRBJ2-1,TRBD1,TGTGCCAGCAGTCACCGGTGGGGGACAGGGCTCAACAATGAGCAGTTCTTC,CASSHRWGTGLNNEQFF
NA,TRBV6-1,TRBJ1-5,NA,TGTGCCAGCAGTGAAGCGAAGGCAGGGCAGCCCCAGCATTTT,CASSEAKAGQPQHF
many,TRBV6-1,TRBJ2-1,TRBD2,TGTGCCAGTAGCTCGGGGCGGGAGGGCCGTATGGGAGATGAGCAGTTCTTC,CASSSGREGRMGDEQFF
many,TRBV24-1,TRBJ1-5,NA,TGTGCCACCAAGAGGGGGGGAAGCAATCAGCCCCAGCATTTT,CATKRGGSNQPQHF
many,TRBV19,TRBJ1-1,NA,TGTGCCAGTAGTATAAAGCCGGGAGACACTGAAGCTTTCTTT,CASSIKPGDTEAFF
many,TRBV14,TRBJ2-3,NA,TGTGCCAGCAGCCCACAAACCGGAGCGGGAGATACGCAGTATTTT,CASSPQTGAGDTQYF
few,TRBV20-1,TRBJ1-1,NA,TGCAGTGCTAATTTAAAAGGGCAGAACACTGAAGCTTTCTTT,CSANLKGQNTEAFF
many,TRBV20-1,TRBJ2-5,TRBD2,TGCAGTGCTAGATTAGGACTAGCGGGGATACAAGAGACCCAGTACTTC,CSARLGLAGIQETQYF
NA,TRBV4-1,TRBJ2-5,TRBD1,TGCGCCAGCAGCCCCCCAGGAGCAGGGGGACAAGAGACCCAGTACTTC,CASSPPGAGGQETQYF
many,TRBV20-1,TRBJ1-1,NA,TGCAGTGCTAGAGATCAGGGGCACGGGAACACTGAAGCTTTCTTT,CSARDQGHGNTEAFF
many,TRBV2,TRBJ1-1,NA,TGTGCCAGCAGTGAAGTGAGGGGGTGGAACACTGAAGCTTTCTTT,CASSEVRGWNTEAFF
many,TRBV3-1,TRBJ1-6,NA,TGTGCCAGCAGTCTTACAGGGCGGACCAACTCACCCCTCCACTTT,CASSLTGRTNSPLHF
many,TRBV11-2,TRBJ2-2,TRBD2,TGTGCCAGCAGCCGGCCGGGACTAGCGGGGGTCAGAAACACCGGGGAGCTGTTTTTT,CASSRPGLAGVRNTGELFF
few,TRBV6-5,TRBJ2-5,NA,TGTGCCAGCAGTTACGTAGATCCACGGGAGACCCAGTACTTC,CASSYVDPRETQYF
many,TRBV7-9,TRBJ2-2,NA,TGTGCCAGCAGCTTAGCCGCTTTAGCCGGGGAGCTGTTTTTT,CASSLAALAGELFF
many,TRBV27,TRBJ2-7,TRBD1,TGTGCCAGCAGTTTCCGGGACAGGCCCTTGTACTTC,CASSFRDRPLYF
few,TRBV6-2/TRBV6-3,TRBJ1-5,TRBD1,TGTGCCAGCAGTGCAAGGGACAGGAAGATTAGCAATCAGCCCCAGCATTTT,CASSARDRKISNQPQHF
NA,TRBV20-1,TRBJ1-4,NA,TGCAGTGCTAGACCGCCAGGCTCAAATGGTAATGAAAAACTGTTTTTT,CSARPPGSNGNEKLFF
many,TRBV20-1,TRBJ2-1,TRBD2,TGCAGTGCTAGAGATCCCGGCGGGAGCTCCTACAATGAGCAGTTCTTC,CSARDPGGSSYNEQFF